The 28 T cell receptor beta chains below come from one sample, sequenced in a study of control samples from healthy donors and cancer patients. Clones were read by immunoSEQ multiplex PCR, and TCRdb kept only the in-frame ones, dropping some. The sample has 150,000 to 200,000 clones; 94% are singletons. The material sequenced was blood. The source is a woman between 18 and 29 years old in good health.

The chain employs TRBV5-1 and TRBJ2-3, with 7 bases lining up with TRBD1. With V trimmed by 5 bases and J by 2 bases, 8 bases remained unmatched. CDR3 length: 15 amino acids. The germline CDR1 and CDR2 sequences are SGHRS and YFSETQ. The CDR3 DNA is TGCGCCAGCAGTACGGGACAGCCGATCACAGATACGCAGTATTTT. Residues: CASSTGQPITDTQYF. The full variable domain, with the rest looked up from reference TRBV5-1 and TRBJ2-3, is KAGVTQTPRYLIKTRGQQVTLSCSPISGHRSVSWYQQTPGQGLQFLFEYFSETQRNKGNFPGRFSGRQFSNSRSEMNVSTLELGDSALYLCASSTGQPITDTQYFGPGTRLTVL.

The J gene is TRBJ2-5, the V gene TRBV5-1; D possibly uses TRBD1 or TRBD2 (5 bases each). The ends were cut back, 4 bases at V and 5 bases at J, with 18 bases in the middle. The CDR3 contains 15 residues. Per germline, CDR1 SGHRS and CDR2 YFSETQ. Written as DNA, the CDR3 is TGCGCCAGCAGCCAACTTACCGGGACGGTGGAGACCCAGTACTTC. Its protein product is CASSQLTGTVETQYF. The variable domain in full, completed from reference TRBV5-1 and TRBJ2-5, reads KAGVTQTPRYLIKTRGQQVTLSCSPISGHRSVSWYQQTPGQGLQFLFEYFSETQRNKGNFPGRFSGRQFSNSRSEMNVSTLELGDSALYLCASSQLTGTVETQYFGPGTRLLVL.

V is TRBV11-2 and J is TRBJ1-6, with D possibly TRBD1 on 5 matching bases. CDR1 and CDR2 from the germline V gene are SGHAT and FQNNGV. Trimming stripped 2 bases from V and 6 bases from J, with 11 bases between. The CDR3 is made up of 15 amino acids. CDR3: CASSLMGRSNSPLHF. CDR3 nucleotide sequence: TGTGCCAGCAGCTTAATGGGACGGAGTAATTCACCCCTCCACTTT.

The rearrangement joins TRBV2 to TRBJ2-6; D unclear. The CDR3 totals 16 residues. V lost 6 bases, J lost 0 bases, and 12 bases lay in between. Germline V gives CDR1 SNHLY, CDR2 FYNNEI. Here the CDR3 DNA reads TGTGCCAGCAGCGCCGCAGCCAGCTCTGGGGCCAACGTCCTGACTTTC. This translates into CASSAAASSGANVLTF.

The rearrangement joins TRBV19 to TRBJ2-2; D perhaps matches TRBD1 (5 bases). V lost 6 bases and J 5 bases, leaving 13 bases between the germline ends. The CDR3 extends over 14 amino acids. Germline V gene data show CDR1 as LNHDA and CDR2 as SQIVND (reference sequence). DNA of the CDR3: TGTGCCAGTAGGCAGGGCCCCGGGACCGGGGAGCTGTTTTTT. This sequence encodes CASRQGPGTGELFF.

The chain carries TRBV10-2 and TRBJ1-2; D unresolved. The CDR3 length is 16 residues. Trimming stripped 0 bases from V and 4 bases from J, with 15 bases between. Germline V lookup: CDR1 WSHSY, CDR2 SAAADI. The CDR3 region has the DNA TGCGCCAGCAGTGAGTCGGTAACCCAGCGAATCTATGGCTACACCTTC. This codes for CASSESVTQRIYGYTF.

This clone was counted a single time. The genes are TRBV19 and TRBJ1-6; D is unresolved. Trimming left V 0 bases short and J 8 bases short, with 5 bases between. In germline, CDR1 is LNHDA, CDR2 SQIVND (reference sequence). CDR3 length equals 13 residues. The CDR3 nucleotides are TGTGCCAGTAGTATAGAGCCTGATTCACCCCTCCACTTT. Translating it yields CASSIEPDSPLHF.

The chain joins TRBV9 to TRBJ1-6; D is undetermined. This CDR3 region has 14 residues. The V end lost 0 bases, the J end lost 7 bases, and 8 bases lay between the germline ends. Germline assignment: CDR1 SGDLS and CDR2 YYNGEE. For the CDR3, the DNA is TGTGCCAGCAGCGTAGGTCCAGAGAATTCACCCCTCCACTTT. It codes for CASSVGPENSPLHF.

CDR3 sequence (DNA): TGCGCCAGCAGCCTATCGACAGGGACGAACACCGGGGAGCTGTTTTTT. It yields the protein CASSLSTGTNTGELFF. The chain recombines TRBV4-1 with TRBJ2-2, with 7 nucleotides matching TRBD1. Unmatched junction bases numbered 5, after V lost 4 bases and J lost 0 bases. Germline V gene data show CDR1 as MGHRA and CDR2 as YSYEKL. This CDR3 spans 16 amino acids.

The chain links TRBV15 to TRBJ2-1, with 8 bases aligning to TRBD1. The germline V gene has CDR1 LNHNV and CDR2 YYDKDF (reference sequence). V dropped 3 bases and J dropped 4; count of bases not matched to a gene: 2. CDR3 length: 14 amino acids. The CDR3 DNA reads TGTGCCACCAGCAGGTGGACAGGGTACAATGAGCAGTTCTTC. Its protein is CATSRWTGYNEQFF.

The V call is TRBV5-1, the J call TRBJ2-3; the D gene could be TRBD1 or TRBD2 (6 bases each). The CDR3 is made up of 16 amino acids. Trimming removed 2 bases from V and 4 bases from J, with 17 bases in between. Germline loops: CDR1 SGHRS, CDR2 YFSETQ. CDR3 DNA sequence: TGCGCCAGCAGCTTACAGGGAGGAATTGGCGCAGATACGCAGTATTTT. Its protein product is CASSLQGGIGADTQYF.

The gene calls are TRBV6-5 and TRBJ2-2; a possible D gene is TRBD2 (7 bases). CDR1 is MNHEY, CDR2 SVGAGI, per germline. This CDR3 spans 16 amino acids. V was pared by 4 bases and J by 4 bases, with 16 bases between. The CDR3 DNA reads as TGTGCCAGCAGTTTACGAGGGGGGGGTAGCACCGGGGAGCTGTTTTTT. Protein sequence: CASSLRGGGSTGELFF.

The genes are TRBV14 and TRBJ1-3, with unresolved D. V gave up 1 base and J gave up 10 bases, with 11 bases separating them. The CDR3 totals 13 residues. Germline CDR1 and CDR2: SGHDN and FVKESK. The CDR3 sequence is CASSQVRLGTIYF. The CDR3 bases are TGTGCCAGCAGCCAAGTAAGGCTGGGGACCATATATTTT.

The chain is built from TRBV6-1 and TRBJ2-3; D is possibly TRBD1 or TRBD2 (5 bases each). CDR1 and CDR2 from the germline V gene are MNHNS and SASEGT. V lost 0 bases and J lost 1, with 14 bases in between. The CDR3 covers 17 residues. Here the CDR3 reads CASSEAPGALGTDTQYF. DNA for the CDR3: TGTGCCAGCAGTGAAGCGCCCGGGGCCTTAGGCACAGATACGCAGTATTTT.

In its sample, this clone was seen once. At one end, the junction sequence differs from germline, possibly due to a read error. This chain connects TRBV7-7 to TRBJ2-2; 7 bases match TRBD1. CDR3 length: 13 amino acids. Germline V lookup: CDR1 SSHAT, CDR2 FNYEAQ (reference sequence). The DNA of the CDR3 is TGTGCTAGCAGCCGTACAGGGGTCGGGGAGCTGTTTTTT. It yields the protein CASSRTGVGELFF.

The rearrangement uses TRBV6-5 and TRBJ1-4; possible D gene TRBD1, 5 bases. CDR1 and CDR2 from the germline V gene are MNHEY and SVGAGI. Trimming cost V 9 bases and J 13 bases, with 27 bases left between them. This CDR3 has 15 amino acids. The CDR3 here is CASGRGSGENTGLFF. CDR3 nucleotides: TGTGCCAGTGGTAGGGGTTCCGGGGAGAACACAGGACTGTTTTTT.

J is TRBJ1-5 and V is TRBV10-2; 12 bases match TRBD1. Germline V gives CDR1 WSHSY, CDR2 SAAADI. The junction had 8 bases not matched to a gene; V was cut back by 3 bases and J by 5 bases. CDR3 length equals 17 residues. Here the CDR3 DNA reads TGCGCCAGCAGTGATACCTGGGACAGGGGGCGCGATCAGCCCCAGCATTTT. Translating gives CASSDTWDRGRDQPQHF.

V is TRBV2 and J is TRBJ1-1; tentative D call: TRBD1 (6 bases). The germline V and J ends were trimmed by 6 bases and 4 bases, with 18 bases remaining between them. The CDR3 contains 15 residues. Germline CDR1 SNHLY, CDR2 FYNNEI. CDR3 in amino acids: CASSAGQRVGTEAFF. The CDR3, as DNA: TGTGCCAGCAGCGCGGGACAACGTGTGGGCACTGAAGCTTTCTTT.

The CDR3 nucleotides are TGCGCCAGCAGCTTTAGCGGGGCAACCTACAATGAGCAGTTCTTC. This encodes CASSFSGATYNEQFF. The chain combines TRBV5-1 with TRBJ2-1, with 8 positions matching TRBD2. The CDR3 contains 15 residues. J gave up 2 bases and V 2 bases, and 3 bases lay outside the gene matches. Germline values: CDR1 SGHRS, CDR2 YFSETQ.

The rearrangement uses TRBV10-1 and TRBJ2-3, with a weak D call TRBD1 (5 bases). Germline lookup yields CDR1 WNHNN and CDR2 SYGVQD (reference sequence). CDR3 length: 13 residues. Trimming stripped 6 bases from V and 2 bases from J, with 9 bases between. CDR3 sequence: CASRQDSTDTQYF. CDR3 coding DNA: TGCGCCAGCAGACAGGATTCCACAGATACGCAGTATTTT.

CDR3 sequence: CATSSPAIDGPFGYTF. As DNA, the CDR3 is TGTGCCACCAGCAGCCCAGCTATCGACGGTCCTTTCGGCTACACCTTC. The rearrangement joins TRBV15 to TRBJ1-2, with D unclear. The CDR3 contains 16 residues. Between the trimmed V and J ends, which lost 3 bases and 8 bases, there was a span of 22 bases. Germline CDR1 is LNHNV and CDR2 is YYDKDF (reference sequence).

V usage is TRBV15 and J usage is TRBJ2-7; unclear D gene. V was clipped by 4 bases and J by 6 bases, with 10 bases between them. From germline, CDR1 is LNHNV and CDR2 YYDKDF (reference sequence). This CDR3 contains 12 residues. The CDR3 sequence: CATSISSGEQYF. DNA of the CDR3: TGTGCCACCAGCATTAGTAGTGGCGAGCAGTACTTC.

The chain joins TRBV29-1 to TRBJ1-2, with 7 bases matching TRBD1. The CDR3 loop spans 14 amino acids. The germline V gene has CDR1 SQVTM and CDR2 ANQGSEA. Losses at the gene ends were 7 bases for V and 4 bases for J; bases not matched to a gene: 12. The CDR3 reads CSALQIRDSYGYTF. DNA of the CDR3: TGCAGCGCCCTCCAAATCCGGGACAGCTATGGCTACACCTTC.

The chain recombines TRBV5-8 with TRBJ2-1; 8 bases fit TRBD1. After removal of 4 bases from V and 6 bases from J, the junction contained 6 bases not matched to a gene. CDR1 and CDR2 (germline): SGHTS, YDEGEE. This CDR3 has 14 residues. The CDR3 DNA reads TGTGCCAGCAGCCGCCAGGGGGCGAGCAATGAGCAGTTCTTC. This encodes CASSRQGASNEQFF.

The CDR3 bases are TGTGCCAGCAGTTTTGGGAGGGCCTATGGCTACACCTTC. Protein: CASSFGRAYGYTF. V gene TRBV28 combines with J gene TRBJ1-2; D gene uncertain. The CDR3 totals 13 residues. Germline CDR1 and CDR2: MDHEN and SYDVKM. V was trimmed by 3 bases and J by 4 bases, leaving 9 bases between them.

This chain joins TRBV19 and TRBJ1-1; TRBD1 matches 7 bases. Trimming cost V 4 bases and J 7 bases; bases outside gene matches: 12. The CDR3 totals 15 residues. Per the germline V gene, CDR1 is LNHDA and CDR2 is SQIVND (reference sequence). The CDR3 DNA is TGTGCCAGTAGTACCCTACAGGGGTATGGGAGTGAAGCTTTCTTT. It is translated as CASSTLQGYGSEAFF.

The chain couples TRBV28 to TRBJ1-6; D not resolved. Per the germline V gene, CDR1 is MDHEN and CDR2 is SYDVKM. The CDR3 has 16 amino acids. V shed 3 bases and J shed 7 bases, with 16 bases lying between them. CDR3 bases: TGTGCCAGCAGTTTGCTCGGGTTCTACGGGAATTCACCCCTCCACTTT. As protein: CASSLLGFYGNSPLHF. Drawing the rest from reference TRBV28 and TRBJ1-6, the complete variable domain is DVKVTQSSRYLVKRTGEKVFLECVQDMDHENMFWYRQDPGLGLRLIYFSYDVKMKEKGDIPEGYSVSREKKERFSLILESASTNQTSMYLCASSLLGFYGNSPLHFGNGTRLTVT.

This clone was observed a single time. The chain joins TRBV25-1 to TRBJ2-2; D unresolved. Trimming shortened V by 2 bases and J by 5 bases, and 9 bases separated the two germline ends. The CDR3 has 14 amino acids. The germline V gene encodes CDR1 MGHDK and CDR2 SYGVNS. Here the CDR3 DNA reads TGTGCCAGCAGTGAACCCCGGTGGACCGGGGAGCTGTTTTTT. Protein: CASSEPRWTGELFF.